Following are 32 T cell receptor beta chains from one sample sequenced in a study of T cell changes during pregnancy in multiple sclerosis. Some clones are missing from TCRdb's copy, which holds only in-frame ones; the method was immunoSEQ multiplex PCR. This table holds around 34,000 clones, around 87% found once. The specimen was CD4+ T cells from peripheral blood mononuclear cells, collected in the second trimester of pregnancy. The receptors derive from a female donor with multiple sclerosis, enrolled in a pregnancy study.

The chain links TRBV18 to TRBJ2-7, with D perhaps TRBD2 (6 bases). The CDR3 has 14 residues. Trimming left V 3 bases short and J 4 bases short, with 13 bases between. Germline V gives CDR1 KGHSH, CDR2 LQKENI. This CDR3 reads CASSPPGTPYEQYF. In nucleotides, the CDR3 is TGTGCCAGCTCACCCCCCGGGACTCCATACGAGCAGTACTTC.

The chain has TRBV19 and TRBJ1-5, with 11 bases that match TRBD1. The V gene end was trimmed by 1 base and the J gene end by 6 bases; junction bases not matched to a gene: 5. The CDR3 is 16 amino acids. Germline lookup yields CDR1 LNHDA and CDR2 SQIVND (reference sequence). CDR3 bases: TGTGCCAGTAGTATAGGGCGGACAGGGGGCAGTCAGCCCCAGCATTTT. Residues: CASSIGRTGGSQPQHF.

The J gene is TRBJ2-7, the V gene TRBV28; 8 bases fit TRBD2. V shed 4 bases, J shed 6 bases, and the junction held 8 bases outside the gene matches. Per the germline V gene, CDR1 is MDHEN and CDR2 is SYDVKM. The CDR3 loop spans 14 amino acids. The CDR3 nucleotides are TGTGCCAGCAGTTCCCAGCGGGAGAAGGGCGAGCAGTACTTC. Protein product: CASSSQREKGEQYF.

The chain links TRBV7-7 to TRBJ2-5; possibly TRBD2 for D (7 bases). Germline-derived CDR1 and CDR2 are SSHAT and FNYEAQ (reference sequence). Trimming left V 11 bases short and J 5 bases short, with 21 bases between. The CDR3 is 14 amino acids. The CDR3 region is CASGVLGGKETQYF. In DNA, the CDR3 is TGTGCCTCAGGGGTACTCGGGGGGAAGGAGACCCAGTACTTC.

The V and J genes are TRBV12-5 and TRBJ2-7; D may be TRBD2 (7 bases). Per the germline V gene, CDR1 is LGHNT and CDR2 is FRNRAP. The CDR3 runs 17 residues. The V and J ends lost 0 bases and 5 bases respectively, with 20 bases between them. Here the CDR3 reads CASGLVRGGAPTHEQYF. The CDR3 DNA follows: TGTGCTAGTGGTTTGGTACGTGGGGGGGCACCTACCCACGAGCAGTACTTC.

The rearrangement links TRBV7-3 to TRBJ2-3; 14 nucleotides match TRBD2. The CDR3 runs to 17 residues. Germline V gene lookup returns CDR1 SGHTA and CDR2 FQGTGA. The junction had 5 bases not matched to a gene; V was cut back by 5 bases and J by 1 base. In DNA, the CDR3 is TGTGCCAGCAGCCCCCCGGGACTAGCGGGGGGCACAGATACGCAGTATTTT. Its translation: CASSPPGLAGGTDTQYF.

The genes are TRBV7-2 and TRBJ2-1; TRBD1 matches 7 bases. Trimming cost V 0 bases and J 6 bases; bases outside gene matches: 5. The CDR3 length is 15 residues. CDR1 and CDR2 from the germline V gene are SGHTA and FQGNSA. DNA for the CDR3: TGTGCCAGCAGCTTAGCTCCGACAGGGACCAATGAGCAGTTCTTC. It translates to CASSLAPTGTNEQFF.

A single count supports this clone. The germline gene is not matched at one end of the junction; a read error may be the cause. The chain has TRBV7-7 and TRBJ2-5; 7 bases align to TRBD2. The CDR3 runs 16 residues. CDR1 and CDR2 (germline): SSHAT, FNYEAQ (reference sequence). The CDR3 loop is CASSPQTTGLRETQYF. CDR3 bases: TGTGCTAGCAGCCCTCAGACGACGGGACTAAGGGAGACCCAGTACTTC.

The gene calls are TRBV18 and TRBJ2-7, with D tentatively TRBD2 (6 bases). Germline loops: CDR1 KGHSH, CDR2 LQKENI. The CDR3 consists of 16 residues. Trimming stripped 6 bases from V and 0 bases from J, with 18 bases between. CDR3: CASSEQGAGYSYEQYF. For the CDR3, the DNA is TGTGCCAGCTCGGAACAAGGCGCGGGATACTCCTACGAGCAGTACTTC.

The V call is TRBV2, the J call TRBJ2-1; possibly TRBD2 for D (6 bases). CDR1 SNHLY and CDR2 FYNNEI come from the germline V gene. V dropped 0 bases and J dropped 6 bases, with 15 bases sitting between them. This CDR3 comprises 16 residues. CDR3: CASSEALGQGGNEQFF. The CDR3 nucleotides read TGTGCCAGCAGTGAAGCGCTTGGGCAGGGAGGCAATGAGCAGTTCTTC.

This chain connects TRBV27 to TRBJ2-7; 16 positions match TRBD2. V gave up 6 bases and J gave up 5 bases; unmatched junction bases: 19. The CDR3 length is 20 residues. The germline CDR1 and CDR2 sequences are MNHEY and SMNVEV (reference sequence). CDR3 residues: CASRQQGPGTSGRVRDEQYF. CDR3 DNA sequence: TGTGCCAGCAGACAACAGGGGCCGGGGACTAGCGGGAGGGTGAGGGACGAGCAGTACTTC.

This rearrangement joins TRBV6-1 to TRBJ2-5; 10 bases agree with TRBD2. CDR3 size: 14 residues. The J segment lost 1 base and the V segment lost 9 bases, leaving 5 bases of the junction unmatched. Per the germline V gene, CDR1 is MNHNS and CDR2 is SASEGT. The CDR3: CASLAGGPQETQYF. CDR3 bases: TGTGCCAGTTTAGCGGGAGGACCCCAAGAGACCCAGTACTTC.

J is TRBJ2-4 and V is TRBV18; 8 positions match TRBD1. CDR1 KGHSH and CDR2 LQKENI come from the germline V gene. V lost 2 bases and J lost 0; bases outside the gene matches: 12. This CDR3 region has 19 residues. The CDR3 region is CASSPVLGQGRSAKNIQYF. CDR3 DNA sequence: TGTGCCAGCTCACCAGTTCTAGGACAGGGAAGATCAGCCAAAAACATTCAGTACTTC.

The gene calls are TRBV5-6 and TRBJ1-5; TRBD1 agrees at 7 bases. This CDR3 has 13 amino acids. J gave up 7 bases and V 2 bases, and 3 bases lay outside the gene matches. In germline, CDR1 is SGHDT, CDR2 YYEEEE. The CDR3 nucleotides read TGTGCCAGCAGCTTTGACAGGGTACAGCCCCAGCATTTT. Encoded protein: CASSFDRVQPQHF.

The chain carries TRBV2 and TRBJ1-1, with TRBD1 matching 8 bases. V shed 6 bases, J shed 6 bases, and the junction held 9 bases outside the gene matches. Germline values: CDR1 SNHLY, CDR2 FYNNEI. The CDR3 sequence is 14 residues long. Here the CDR3 DNA reads TGTGCCAGCAGGGAGACAGGGGTTCCCTCTGAAGCTTTCTTT. Translation: CASRETGVPSEAFF.

This clone was observed a handful of times. The chain uses TRBV7-2 and TRBJ1-2; 9 bases map to TRBD1. The V segment lost 3 bases and the J segment 7 bases; nucleotides outside the gene matches: 6. Germline V gene lookup returns CDR1 SGHTA and CDR2 FQGNSA. This CDR3 spans 14 amino acids. CDR3 loop: CASSFNRDRAGYTF. The DNA of the CDR3 is TGTGCCAGCAGCTTTAACCGGGACAGGGCTGGCTACACCTTC.

The J gene is TRBJ2-7, the V gene TRBV30; possibly TRBD2 for D (5 bases). Trimming removed 0 bases from V and 7 bases from J, with 13 bases in between. The CDR3 runs 13 residues. From germline, CDR1 is GTSNPN and CDR2 SVGIG (reference sequence). The CDR3 loop is CAWSVAVFGEQYF. The CDR3 coding sequence is TGTGCCTGGAGTGTAGCGGTCTTTGGAGAGCAGTACTTC.

The chain links TRBV6-6 to TRBJ2-6, with 7 bases lining up with TRBD1. Trimming took 5 bases from V and 0 from J; bases not matched to a gene: 4. The CDR3 covers 16 residues. The germline V gene has CDR1 MNHNY and CDR2 SVGAGI (reference sequence). In DNA, the CDR3 is TGTGCCAGCAGTGCGACAGGGAGCTCTGGGGCCAACGTCCTGACTTTC. Encoded protein: CASSATGSSGANVLTF.

The rearrangement uses TRBV10-3 and TRBJ2-7; D not certain. Looked up from germline, CDR1 is ENHRY and CDR2 is SYGVKD. The CDR3 contains 13 residues. V lost 7 bases and J lost 1, with 11 bases in between. The CDR3 bases are TGTGCCATCAAAGAGGCGGTATCCTACGAGCAGTACTTC. Its translation: CAIKEAVSYEQYF.

The chain has TRBV7-2 and TRBJ2-3; D remains ambiguous. The CDR3 runs to 17 residues. Trimming took off 5 bases at V and 0 bases at J, with 18 bases between the two ends. Germline-derived CDR1 and CDR2 are SGHTA and FQGNSA. CDR3 coding DNA: TGTGCCAGCAGCGGATTCGGGTACCTCTCTAGCACAGATACGCAGTATTTT. Protein sequence: CASSGFGYLSSTDTQYF.

The CDR3 sequence: CASRGTGGGQPQHF. Written as DNA, the CDR3 is TGTGCCAGCAGAGGTACGGGGGGGGGTCAGCCCCAGCATTTT. The rearrangement links TRBV28 to TRBJ1-5, with D tentatively TRBD1 (5 bases). The CDR3 is 14 amino acids. Germline V CDR1 and CDR2: MDHEN, SYDVKM. Trimming removed 6 bases from V and 6 bases from J, with 15 bases in between.

The CDR3 DNA reads as TGTGCCAGCAGCCCTTATTCGGGACTAGCGGGAGGACAAGCGCAGTATTTT. Amino acid sequence: CASSPYSGLAGGQAQYF. The chain is built from TRBV11-1 and TRBJ2-3; 15 bases fit TRBD2. The CDR3 spans 17 residues. CDR1 is SGHAT and CDR2 is FQDESV in the germline V gene (reference sequence). V dropped 5 bases and J dropped 10; count of bases not matched to a gene: 13.

V and J are TRBV28 and TRBJ1-4; the match to TRBD1 covers 7 bases. Germline V gene data show CDR1 as MDHEN and CDR2 as SYDVKM. The CDR3 contains 16 residues. Trimming at V came to 4 bases and at J to 6 bases, leaving 11 bases not matched to a gene. This CDR3 is CASSSYKGAYDEKLFF. As DNA, the CDR3 is TGTGCCAGCAGTTCCTACAAGGGGGCCTATGATGAAAAACTGTTTTTT.

The V and J genes are TRBV7-2 and TRBJ2-7; 9 nucleotides align to TRBD2. Germline V gives CDR1 SGHTA, CDR2 FQGNSA. This CDR3 contains 16 residues. V dropped 2 bases and J dropped 6; count of bases not matched to a gene: 11. The CDR3 DNA follows: TGTGCCAGCAGCTTACACGGTCGGCGGGAGGGCGGCGAGCAGTACTTC. It is translated as CASSLHGRREGGEQYF.

The chain combines TRBV29-1 with TRBJ2-1, with 13 bases identical to TRBD2. This CDR3 comprises 14 residues. Germline assignment: CDR1 SQVTM and CDR2 ANQGSEA. J was trimmed by 4 bases and V by 7 bases; bases with no gene match: 4. The CDR3 bases are TGCAGCGCCCCGGGACTAGCGGGATACAATGAGCAGTTCTTC. It is translated as CSAPGLAGYNEQFF.

The chain carries TRBV29-1 and TRBJ2-5; 9 nucleotides line up with TRBD1. CDR3 length: 14 amino acids. Germline CDR1 is SQVTM and CDR2 is ANQGSEA. The J segment lost 7 bases and the V segment lost 3 bases, leaving 9 bases of the junction unmatched. CDR3 sequence reads: CSVDRQGGVGTQYF. CDR3 coding DNA: TGCAGCGTTGATCGACAGGGGGGGGTCGGGACCCAGTACTTC.

The rearrangement joins TRBV7-9 to TRBJ2-7; D gene uncertain. The germline V gene has CDR1 SEHNR and CDR2 FQNEAQ (reference sequence). This CDR3 has 11 amino acids. Trimming removed 3 bases from V and 6 bases from J, with 6 bases in between. The CDR3 loop reads CASSFSGEQYF. The CDR3 nucleotides read TGTGCCAGCAGCTTCAGTGGCGAGCAGTACTTC.

The chain carries TRBV14 and TRBJ2-7; TRBD1 aligns across 8 bases. V lost 1 base to trimming and J lost 5 bases; unmatched junction nucleotides: 7. Germline-derived CDR1 and CDR2 are SGHDN and FVKESK. The CDR3 has 15 amino acids. The CDR3 coding sequence is TGTGCCAGCAGCCAAGGACAGGGGCGCCGGAACGAGCAGTACTTC. Encoded protein: CASSQGQGRRNEQYF.

The V gene is TRBV5-1, the J gene TRBJ2-5; the D is unclear. Between the trimmed V and J ends, which lost 0 bases and 5 bases, there was a span of 14 bases. This CDR3 has 15 amino acids. CDR1 SGHRS and CDR2 YFSETQ come from the germline V gene. The CDR3 DNA is TGCGCCAGCAGCTTGGATGTCGGTAGCTGGGAGACCCAGTACTTC. Translated: CASSLDVGSWETQYF.

This sequence joins TRBV7-8 and TRBJ2-1; no definite D call. The CDR3 contains 15 residues. From germline, CDR1 is SGHVS and CDR2 FQNEAQ. With 5 bases removed from V and 0 bases from J, the gap between germline ends came to 11 bases. This chain's CDR3 is CASSPRLGSYNEQFF. CDR3 DNA: TGTGCCAGCAGCCCACGACTGGGCTCCTACAATGAGCAGTTCTTC.

The rearrangement links TRBV5-4 to TRBJ1-1; 11 bases fit TRBD1. The V and J ends lost 6 bases and 0 bases, in that order; junction bases with no gene match: 13. This CDR3 spans 18 amino acids. The germline V gene encodes CDR1 SGHNT and CDR2 YYREEE (reference sequence). The CDR3 DNA reads TGTGCCAGCACCTATTATCGGACAGGGGGCCTCATGAACACTGAAGCTTTCTTT. Its protein is CASTYYRTGGLMNTEAFF.

V gene TRBV4-3 combines with J gene TRBJ2-7; TRBD1 might be the D (6 bases). Germline V CDR1 and CDR2: LGHNA, YSLEER. This CDR3 spans 13 amino acids. V was cut by 2 bases and J by 12 bases, with 17 bases left in between. The CDR3 nucleotides read TGCGCCAGCAGCCAATCCCGGGACACCCTACGGTACTTC. This encodes CASSQSRDTLRYF.